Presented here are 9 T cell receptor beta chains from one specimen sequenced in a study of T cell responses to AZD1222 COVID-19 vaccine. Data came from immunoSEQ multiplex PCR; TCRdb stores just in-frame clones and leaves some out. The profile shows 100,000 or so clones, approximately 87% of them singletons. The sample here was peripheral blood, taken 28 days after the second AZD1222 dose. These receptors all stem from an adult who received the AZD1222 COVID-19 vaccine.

CDR3 loop: CASSPDVGIGSYEQYF. The CDR3 bases are TGTGCCAGCAGCCCGGATGTCGGGATTGGGTCCTACGAGCAGTACTTC. The chain couples TRBV9 to TRBJ2-7; D is possibly TRBD2 (5 bases). CDR3 length equals 16 residues. The germline V gene has CDR1 SGDLS and CDR2 YYNGEE. The V end was cut by 4 bases, the J end by 1 base, with 18 bases between. Supplemented by reference TRBV9 and TRBJ2-7, the full variable domain reads DSGVTQTPKHLITATGQRVTLRCSPRSGDLSVYWYQQSLDQGLQFLIQYYNGEERAKGNILERFSAQQFPDLHSELNLSSLELGDSALYFCASSPDVGIGSYEQYFGPGTRLTVT.

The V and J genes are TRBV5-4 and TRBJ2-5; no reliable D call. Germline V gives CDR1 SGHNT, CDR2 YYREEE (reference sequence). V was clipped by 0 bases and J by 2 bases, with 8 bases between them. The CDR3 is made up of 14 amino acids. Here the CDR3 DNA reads TGTGCCAGCAGCTTGGTGCCAGGTCAAGAGACCCAGTACTTC. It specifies CASSLVPGQETQYF. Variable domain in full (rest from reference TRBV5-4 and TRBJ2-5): ETGVTQSPTHLIKTRGQQVTLRCSSQSGHNTVSWYQQALGQGPQFIFQYYREEENGRGNFPPRFSGLQFPNYSSELNVNALELDDSALYLCASSLVPGQETQYFGPGTRLLVL.

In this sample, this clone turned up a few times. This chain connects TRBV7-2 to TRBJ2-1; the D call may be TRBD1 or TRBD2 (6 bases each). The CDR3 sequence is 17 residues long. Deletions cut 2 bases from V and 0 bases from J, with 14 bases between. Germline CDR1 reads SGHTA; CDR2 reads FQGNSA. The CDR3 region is CASSLFPRDNSYNEQFF. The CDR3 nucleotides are TGTGCCAGCAGCTTATTCCCGCGGGACAACTCCTACAATGAGCAGTTCTTC.

CDR3 protein: CSALLGEQYF. The CDR3 DNA reads as TGCAGCGCATTACTGGGCGAGCAGTACTTC. The chain couples TRBV29-1 to TRBJ2-7; D is ambiguous. The CDR3 loop spans 10 amino acids. V gave up 7 bases and J gave up 6 bases, with 10 bases separating them. CDR1 and CDR2 from the germline V gene are SQVTM and ANQGSEA.

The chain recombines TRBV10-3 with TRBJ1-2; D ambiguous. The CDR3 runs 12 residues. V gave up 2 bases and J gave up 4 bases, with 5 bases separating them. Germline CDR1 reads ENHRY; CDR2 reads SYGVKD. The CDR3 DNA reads TGTGCCATCAGTGAGACAGTCTATGGCTACACCTTC. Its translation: CAISETVYGYTF.

The CDR3 DNA is TGTGCCAGCAAACTACAGGGTACTAATGAAAAACTGTTTTTT. Translated, it gives CASKLQGTNEKLFF. V gene TRBV27 combines with J gene TRBJ1-4; a possible D gene is TRBD1 (6 bases). The CDR3 has 14 residues. Germline CDR1 reads MNHEY; CDR2 reads SMNVEV (reference sequence). Trimming stripped 7 bases from V and 2 bases from J, with 11 bases between. Full variable domain (outside the CDR3, taken from reference TRBV27 and TRBJ1-4): EAQVTQNPRYLITVTGKKLTVTCSQNMNHEYMSWYRQDPGLGLRQIYYSMNVEVTDKGDVPEGYKVSRKEKRNFPLILESPSPNQTSLYFCASKLQGTNEKLFFGSGTQLSVL.

In nucleotides, the CDR3 is TGTGCCAGCAGGGTCCGGGCTAACTATGGCTACACCTTC. It yields the protein CASRVRANYGYTF. The chain has TRBV28 and TRBJ1-2; no clear D. With 6 bases removed from V and 0 bases from J, the gap between germline ends came to 8 bases. This CDR3 has 13 residues. CDR1 and CDR2 (germline): MDHEN, SYDVKM.

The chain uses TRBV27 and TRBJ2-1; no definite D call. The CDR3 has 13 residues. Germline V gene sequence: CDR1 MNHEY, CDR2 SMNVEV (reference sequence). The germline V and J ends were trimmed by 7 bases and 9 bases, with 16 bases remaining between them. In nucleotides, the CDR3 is TGTGCCAGCATAAGGACCCAAGGCGGTGAGCAGTTCTTC. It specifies CASIRTQGGEQFF.

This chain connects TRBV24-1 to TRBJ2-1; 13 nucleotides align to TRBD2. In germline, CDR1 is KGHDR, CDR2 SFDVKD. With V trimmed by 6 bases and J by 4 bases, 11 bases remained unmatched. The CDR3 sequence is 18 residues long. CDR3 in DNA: TGTGCCACCAGTCCCAGGGCCGGGACTAGCGGGATTTACAATGAGCAGTTCTTC. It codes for CATSPRAGTSGIYNEQFF.